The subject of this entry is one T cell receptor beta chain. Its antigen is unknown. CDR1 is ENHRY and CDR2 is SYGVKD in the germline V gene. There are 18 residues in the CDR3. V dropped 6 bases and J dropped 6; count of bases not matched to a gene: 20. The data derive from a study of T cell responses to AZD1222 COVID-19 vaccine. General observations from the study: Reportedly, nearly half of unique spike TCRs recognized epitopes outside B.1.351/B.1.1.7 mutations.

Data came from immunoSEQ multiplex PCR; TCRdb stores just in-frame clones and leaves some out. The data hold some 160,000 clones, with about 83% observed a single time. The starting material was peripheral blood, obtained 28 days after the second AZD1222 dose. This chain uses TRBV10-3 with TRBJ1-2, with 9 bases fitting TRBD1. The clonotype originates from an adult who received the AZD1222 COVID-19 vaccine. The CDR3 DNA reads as TGTGCCATCAGCCAGATCGGGACAGGGAATAGAGGGATTGATGGCTACACCTTC. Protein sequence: CAISQIGTGNRGIDGYTF.